This is a list of T cell receptor beta chains from one sample in a study of patients and donors after allogeneic stem cell transplantation. A single record per CDR3 protein comes from TCRdb applying MiXCR to the RT-PCR reads. Seen here are more than 850,000 distinct CDR3 sequences, roughly 18% observed once, and the top ten hold about 6%. The sequenced material came from blood, either unsorted or a sorted T cell fraction (not recorded which). The source is a human donor who was either an allogeneic HSCT recipient or a stem cell or donor lymphocyte infusion donor (not recorded which). It is not recorded whose cells these are; they may come from a transplant donor. Both conserved end residues are part of each CDR3. D genes are given only for firm matches. Clone size is stated in some rows and not others, as once, few, many or a class when expanded.

D	size	J	V	CDR3	DNA
.	.	TRBJ2-7	TRBV20-1	CSARENGIVYEQYF	TGCAGTGCTAGAGAGAACGGGATAGTATACGAGCAGTACTTC
.	.	TRBJ2-7	TRBV5-1	CASSLEWRKGEQYF	TGCGCCAGCAGCTTGGAATGGAGAAAAGGGGAGCAGTACTTC
.	many	TRBJ1-5	TRBV9	CASSVGLSEIQEMQPQHF	TGTGCCAGCAGCGTAGGGTTGTCCGAAATACAGGAGATGCAGCCCCAGCATTTT
TRBD2	few	TRBJ2-7	TRBV19	CASSIPGGATEQYF	TGTGCCAGTAGTATACCCGGGGGGGCTACCGAGCAGTACTTC
TRBD2	few	TRBJ2-1	TRBV12-3/TRBV12-4	CASSRTSGLGEQFF	TGTGCCAGCAGCAGGACTAGCGGTTTGGGAGAGCAGTTCTTC
TRBD2	few	TRBJ2-3	TRBV5-6	CASSLLRGSTDTQYF	TGTGCCAGCAGCTTGTTGCGGGGGAGCACAGATACGCAGTATTTT
.	many	TRBJ2-2	TRBV9	CASSGLANTGELFF	TGTGCCAGCAGCGGGCTAGCGAACACCGGGGAGCTGTTTTTT
TRBD2	few	TRBJ2-7	TRBV12-3/TRBV12-4	CASSAQNGGIYEQYF	TGTGCCAGCAGTGCACAGAACGGGGGGATTTACGAGCAGTACTTC
.	.	TRBJ2-6	TRBV28	CASSHVGPGANVLTF	TGTGCCAGCAGTCACGTCGGCCCTGGGGCCAACGTCCTGACTTTC
TRBD2	.	TRBJ2-2	TRBV7-9	CASRGLGYTGERFF	TGTGCCAGCAGGGGACTAGGTTACACCGGGGAGCGGTTTTTT
.	few	TRBJ2-2	TRBV5-1	CASSHRDGPTGELFF	TGCGCCAGCAGCCACCGGGACGGTCCAACCGGGGAGCTGTTTTTT
.	few	TRBJ1-2	TRBV24-1	CATSQTGQGYTF	TGTGCCACCAGCCAGACAGGTCAGGGCTACACCTTC
.	few	TRBJ1-4	TRBV29-1	CSVEAGATNEKLFF	TGCAGCGTTGAGGCAGGGGCCACTAATGAAAAACTGTTTTTT
.	.	TRBJ1-2	TRBV13	CASSLRSRANYGYTF	TGTGCCAGCAGCTTACGCAGCCGCGCGAACTATGGCTACACCTTC
.	.	TRBJ2-3	TRBV4-3	CASSQGRSTSSDTQYF	TGCGCCAGCAGCCAAGGGCGATCAACTAGTAGCGATACGCAGTATTTT
TRBD2	.	TRBJ2-1	TRBV20-1	CSAVAGGSYNEQFF	TGCAGTGCTGTAGCGGGGGGCTCCTACAATGAGCAGTTCTTC
.	once	TRBJ2-7	TRBV20-1	CSARGDRYPYEQYF	TGCAGTGCTAGGGGTGACAGGTATCCGTACGAGCAGTACTTC
TRBD1	.	TRBJ2-7	TRBV11-2	CASSPRRQGNTYEQYF	TGTGCCAGCAGCCCACGCCGACAGGGGAACACCTACGAGCAGTACTTC